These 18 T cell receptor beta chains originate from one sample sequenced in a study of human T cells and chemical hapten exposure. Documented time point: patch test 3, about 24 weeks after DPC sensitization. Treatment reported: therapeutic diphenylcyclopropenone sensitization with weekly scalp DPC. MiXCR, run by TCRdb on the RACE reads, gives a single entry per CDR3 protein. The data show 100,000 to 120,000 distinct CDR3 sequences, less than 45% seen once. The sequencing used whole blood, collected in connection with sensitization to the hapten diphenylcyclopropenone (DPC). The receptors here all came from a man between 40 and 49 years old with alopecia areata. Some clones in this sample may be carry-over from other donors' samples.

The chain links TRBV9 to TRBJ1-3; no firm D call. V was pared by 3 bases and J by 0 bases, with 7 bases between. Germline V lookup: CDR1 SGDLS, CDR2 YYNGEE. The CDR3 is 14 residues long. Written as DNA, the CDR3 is TGTGCCAGCAGCGCGGAACGCTCTGGAAACACCATATATTTT. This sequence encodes CASSAERSGNTIYF.

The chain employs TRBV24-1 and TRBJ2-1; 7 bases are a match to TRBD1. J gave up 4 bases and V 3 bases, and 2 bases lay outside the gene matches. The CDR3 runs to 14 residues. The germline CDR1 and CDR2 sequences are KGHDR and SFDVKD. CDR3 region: CATSDVGQYNEQFF. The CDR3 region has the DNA TGTGCCACCAGTGATGTGGGACAGTACAATGAGCAGTTCTTC.

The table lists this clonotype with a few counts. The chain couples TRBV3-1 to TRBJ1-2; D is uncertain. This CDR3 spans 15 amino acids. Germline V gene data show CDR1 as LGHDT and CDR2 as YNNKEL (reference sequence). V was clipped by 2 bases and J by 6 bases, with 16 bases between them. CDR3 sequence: CASSQKRARRNGYTF. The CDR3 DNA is TGTGCCAGCAGCCAAAAGCGGGCCCGGAGAAATGGCTACACCTTC.

CDR3: CASSLAPGGTQYF. In DNA, the CDR3 is TGTGCCAGCAGTTTAGCTCCTGGGGGGACCCAGTACTTC. The genes are TRBV12-3 or TRBV12-4 and TRBJ2-5; D may match TRBD1 or TRBD2 (5 bases each). The CDR3 is 13 residues long. The V and J ends lost 0 bases and 7 bases respectively, with 9 bases between them.

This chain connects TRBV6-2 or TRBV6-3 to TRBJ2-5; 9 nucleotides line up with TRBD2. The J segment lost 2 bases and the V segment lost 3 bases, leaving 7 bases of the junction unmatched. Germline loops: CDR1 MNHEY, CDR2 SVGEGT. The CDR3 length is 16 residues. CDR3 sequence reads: CASSYLAGYTQETQYF. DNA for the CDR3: TGTGCCAGCAGTTATCTAGCGGGGTATACTCAAGAGACCCAGTACTTC.

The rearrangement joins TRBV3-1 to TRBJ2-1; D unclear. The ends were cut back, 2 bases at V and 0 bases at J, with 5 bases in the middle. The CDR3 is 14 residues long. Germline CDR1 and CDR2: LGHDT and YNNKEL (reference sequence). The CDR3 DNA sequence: TGTGCCAGCAGCCAATCAAGCTCCTACAATGAGCAGTTCTTC. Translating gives CASSQSSSYNEQFF.

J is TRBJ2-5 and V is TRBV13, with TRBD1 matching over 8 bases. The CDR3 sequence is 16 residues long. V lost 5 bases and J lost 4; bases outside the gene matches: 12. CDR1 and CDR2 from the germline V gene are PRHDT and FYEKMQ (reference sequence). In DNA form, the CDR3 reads TGTGCCAGCAGCCATTGGAGACAGGGGTGGGGAGAGACCCAGTACTTC. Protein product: CASSHWRQGWGETQYF.

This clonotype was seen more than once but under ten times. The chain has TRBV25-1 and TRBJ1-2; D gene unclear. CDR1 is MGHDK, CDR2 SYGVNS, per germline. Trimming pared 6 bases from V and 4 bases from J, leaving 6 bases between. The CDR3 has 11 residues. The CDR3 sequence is CASRDVYGYTF. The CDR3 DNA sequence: TGTGCCAGCAGGGACGTCTATGGCTACACCTTC.

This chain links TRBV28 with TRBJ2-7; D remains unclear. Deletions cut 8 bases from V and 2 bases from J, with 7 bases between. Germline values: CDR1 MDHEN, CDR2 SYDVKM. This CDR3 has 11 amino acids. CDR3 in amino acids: CASYGAYEQYF. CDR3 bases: TGTGCCAGCTACGGTGCCTACGAGCAGTACTTC.

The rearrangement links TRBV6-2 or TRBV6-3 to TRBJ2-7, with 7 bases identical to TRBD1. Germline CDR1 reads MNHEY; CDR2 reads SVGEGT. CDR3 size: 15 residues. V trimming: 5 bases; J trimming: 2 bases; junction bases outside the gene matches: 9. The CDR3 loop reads CASSQVPGQTYEQYV. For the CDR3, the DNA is TGTGCCAGCAGTCAGGTACCGGGACAGACCTACGAGCAGTACGTC.

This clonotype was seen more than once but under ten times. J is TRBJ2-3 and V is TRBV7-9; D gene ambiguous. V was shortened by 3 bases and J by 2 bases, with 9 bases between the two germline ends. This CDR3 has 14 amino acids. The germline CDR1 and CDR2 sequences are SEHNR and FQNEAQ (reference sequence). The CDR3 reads CASSFETHTDTQYF. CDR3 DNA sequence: TGTGCCAGCAGCTTCGAGACCCACACAGATACGCAGTATTTT.

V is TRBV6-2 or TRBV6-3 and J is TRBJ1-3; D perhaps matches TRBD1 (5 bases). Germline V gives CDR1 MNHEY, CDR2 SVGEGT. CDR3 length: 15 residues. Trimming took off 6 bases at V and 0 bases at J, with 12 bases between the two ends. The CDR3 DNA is TGTGCCAGCAGGCGGGACGGAGTCTCTGGAAACACCATATATTTT. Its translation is CASRRDGVSGNTIYF.

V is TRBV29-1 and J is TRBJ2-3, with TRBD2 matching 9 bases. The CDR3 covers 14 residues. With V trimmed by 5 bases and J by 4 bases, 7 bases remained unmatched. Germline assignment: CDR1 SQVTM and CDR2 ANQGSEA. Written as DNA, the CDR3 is TGCAGCGTTTTTCTAGCGGGAACCTCAGATACGCAGTATTTT. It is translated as CSVFLAGTSDTQYF.

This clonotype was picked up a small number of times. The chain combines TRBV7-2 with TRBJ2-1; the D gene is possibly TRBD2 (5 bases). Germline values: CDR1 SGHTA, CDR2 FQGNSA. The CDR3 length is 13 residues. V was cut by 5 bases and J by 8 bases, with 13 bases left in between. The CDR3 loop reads CASSLEDGYEQFF. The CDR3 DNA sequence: TGTGCCAGCAGCCTGGAGGACGGCTATGAGCAGTTCTTC.

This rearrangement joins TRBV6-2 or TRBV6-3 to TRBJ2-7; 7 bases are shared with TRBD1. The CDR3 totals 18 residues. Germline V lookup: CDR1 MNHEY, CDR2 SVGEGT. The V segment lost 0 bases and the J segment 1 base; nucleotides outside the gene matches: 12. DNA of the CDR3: TGTGCCAGCAGTTACTCGGGATCCGGGACAGTGCTTTCCTACGAGCAGTACTTC. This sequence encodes CASSYSGSGTVLSYEQYF.

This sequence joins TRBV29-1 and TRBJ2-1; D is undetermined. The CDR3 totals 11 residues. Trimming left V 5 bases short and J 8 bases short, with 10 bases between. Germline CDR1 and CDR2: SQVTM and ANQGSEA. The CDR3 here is CSVPTPHEQFF. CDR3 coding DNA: TGCAGCGTTCCGACCCCCCATGAGCAGTTCTTC.

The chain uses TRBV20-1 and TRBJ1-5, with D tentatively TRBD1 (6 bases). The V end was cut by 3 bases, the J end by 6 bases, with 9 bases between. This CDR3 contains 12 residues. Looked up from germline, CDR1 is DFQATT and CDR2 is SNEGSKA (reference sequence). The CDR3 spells CSASRGGQPQHF. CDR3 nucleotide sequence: TGCAGTGCTAGCAGGGGAGGTCAGCCCCAGCATTTT.

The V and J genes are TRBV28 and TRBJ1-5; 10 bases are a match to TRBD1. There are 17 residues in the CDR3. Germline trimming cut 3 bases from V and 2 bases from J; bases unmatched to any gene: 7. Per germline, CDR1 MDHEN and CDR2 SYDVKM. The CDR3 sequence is CASSFHTGTGGNQPQHF. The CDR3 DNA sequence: TGTGCCAGCAGTTTCCATACCGGGACAGGGGGCAATCAGCCCCAGCATTTT.